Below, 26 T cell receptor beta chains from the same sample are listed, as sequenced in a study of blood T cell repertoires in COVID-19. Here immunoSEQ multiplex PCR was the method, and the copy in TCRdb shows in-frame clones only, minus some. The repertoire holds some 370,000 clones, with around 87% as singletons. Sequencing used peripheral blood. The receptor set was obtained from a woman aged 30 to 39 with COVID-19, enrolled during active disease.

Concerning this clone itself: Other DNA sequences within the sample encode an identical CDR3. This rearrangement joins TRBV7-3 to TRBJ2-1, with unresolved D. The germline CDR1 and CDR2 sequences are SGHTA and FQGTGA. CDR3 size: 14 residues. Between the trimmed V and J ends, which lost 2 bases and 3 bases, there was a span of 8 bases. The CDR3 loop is CASSLLAGYNEQFF. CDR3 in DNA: TGTGCCAGCAGCTTACTGGCAGGCTACAATGAGCAGTTCTTC.

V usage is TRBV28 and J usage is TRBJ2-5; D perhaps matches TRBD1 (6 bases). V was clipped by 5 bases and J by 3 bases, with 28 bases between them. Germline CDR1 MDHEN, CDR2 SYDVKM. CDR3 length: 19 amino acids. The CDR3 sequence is CASSRLQGFRRLGEETQYF. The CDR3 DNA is TGTGCCAGCAGTAGATTACAGGGTTTTAGACGACTGGGAGAAGAGACCCAGTACTTC. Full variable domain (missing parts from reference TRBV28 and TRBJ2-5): DVKVTQSSRYLVKRTGEKVFLECVQDMDHENMFWYRQDPGLGLRLIYFSYDVKMKEKGDIPEGYSVSREKKERFSLILESASTNQTSMYLCASSRLQGFRRLGEETQYFGPGTRLLVL.

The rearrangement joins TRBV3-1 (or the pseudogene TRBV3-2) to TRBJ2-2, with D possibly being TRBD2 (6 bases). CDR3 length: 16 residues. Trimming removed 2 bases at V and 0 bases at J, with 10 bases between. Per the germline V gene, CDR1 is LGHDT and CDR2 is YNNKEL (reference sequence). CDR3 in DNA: TGTGCCAGCAGCCAATATGCGGGAACGAACACCGGGGAGCTGTTTTTT. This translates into CASSQYAGTNTGELFF.

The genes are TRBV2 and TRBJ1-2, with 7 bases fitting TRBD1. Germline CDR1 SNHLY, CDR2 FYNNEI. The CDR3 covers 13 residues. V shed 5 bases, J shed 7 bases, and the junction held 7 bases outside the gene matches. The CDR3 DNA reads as TGTGCCAGCAGTCGACAGGGTTTTGGTGGCTACACCTTC. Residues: CASSRQGFGGYTF.

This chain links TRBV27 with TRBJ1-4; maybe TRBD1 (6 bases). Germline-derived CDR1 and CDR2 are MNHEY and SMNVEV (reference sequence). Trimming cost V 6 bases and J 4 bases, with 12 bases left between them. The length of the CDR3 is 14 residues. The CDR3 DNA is TGTGCCAGCAGGCCGACAGGCGATAATGAAAAACTGTTTTTT. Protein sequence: CASRPTGDNEKLFF. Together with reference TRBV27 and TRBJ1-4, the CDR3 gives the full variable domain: EAQVTQNPRYLITVTGKKLTVTCSQNMNHEYMSWYRQDPGLGLRQIYYSMNVEVTDKGDVPEGYKVSRKEKRNFPLILESPSPNQTSLYFCASRPTGDNEKLFFGSGTQLSVL.

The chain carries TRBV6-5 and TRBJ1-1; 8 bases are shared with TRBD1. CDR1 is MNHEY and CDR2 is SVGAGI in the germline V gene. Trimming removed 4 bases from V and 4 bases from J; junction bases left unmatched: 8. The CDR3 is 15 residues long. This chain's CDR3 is CASSSTQGAPTEAFF. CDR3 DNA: TGTGCCAGCAGTTCAACCCAGGGGGCGCCCACTGAAGCTTTCTTT.

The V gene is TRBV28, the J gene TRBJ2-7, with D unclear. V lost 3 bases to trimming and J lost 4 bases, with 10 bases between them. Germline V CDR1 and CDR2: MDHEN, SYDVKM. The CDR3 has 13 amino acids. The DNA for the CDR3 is TGTGCCAGCAGTTTCGCCTACTATTACGAGCAGTACTTC. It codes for CASSFAYYYEQYF.

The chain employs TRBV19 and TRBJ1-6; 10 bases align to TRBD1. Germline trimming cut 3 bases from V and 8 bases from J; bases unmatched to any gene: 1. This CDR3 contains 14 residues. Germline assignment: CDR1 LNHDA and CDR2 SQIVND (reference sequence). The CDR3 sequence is CASSIDRGHSPLHF. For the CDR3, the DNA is TGTGCCAGTAGTATCGACAGGGGGCATTCACCCCTCCACTTT.

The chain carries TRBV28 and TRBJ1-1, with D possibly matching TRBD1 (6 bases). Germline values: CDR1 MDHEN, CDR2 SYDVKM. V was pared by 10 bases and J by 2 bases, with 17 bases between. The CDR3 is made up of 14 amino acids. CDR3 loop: CATTPGQVNTEAFF. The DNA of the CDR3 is TGTGCCACAACCCCGGGACAAGTAAACACTGAAGCTTTCTTT.

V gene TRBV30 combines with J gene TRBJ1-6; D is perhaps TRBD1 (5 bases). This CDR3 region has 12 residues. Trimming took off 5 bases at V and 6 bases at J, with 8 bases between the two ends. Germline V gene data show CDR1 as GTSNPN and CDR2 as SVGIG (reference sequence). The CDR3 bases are TGTGCCTGGGCGGGGGGTAATTCACCCCTCCACTTT. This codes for CAWAGGNSPLHF.

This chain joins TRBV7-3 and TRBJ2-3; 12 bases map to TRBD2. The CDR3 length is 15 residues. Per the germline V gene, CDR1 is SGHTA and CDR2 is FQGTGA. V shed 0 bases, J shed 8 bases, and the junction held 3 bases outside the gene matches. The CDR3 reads CASSLTASGRGTQYF. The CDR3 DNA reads TGTGCCAGCAGCTTAACGGCTAGCGGGAGGGGTACGCAGTATTTT.

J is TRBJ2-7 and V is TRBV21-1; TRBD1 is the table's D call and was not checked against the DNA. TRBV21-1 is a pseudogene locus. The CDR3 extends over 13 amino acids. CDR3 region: CASRRTKTYEQYF. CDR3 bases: TGTGCCAGCAGGAGGACAAAGACCTACGAGCAGTACTTC.

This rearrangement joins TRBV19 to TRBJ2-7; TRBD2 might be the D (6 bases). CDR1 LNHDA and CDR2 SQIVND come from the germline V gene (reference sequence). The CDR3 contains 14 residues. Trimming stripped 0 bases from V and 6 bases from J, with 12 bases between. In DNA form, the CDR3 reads TGTGCCAGTAGTATAGACGCGACTAGGGGCGAGCAGTACTTC. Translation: CASSIDATRGEQYF.

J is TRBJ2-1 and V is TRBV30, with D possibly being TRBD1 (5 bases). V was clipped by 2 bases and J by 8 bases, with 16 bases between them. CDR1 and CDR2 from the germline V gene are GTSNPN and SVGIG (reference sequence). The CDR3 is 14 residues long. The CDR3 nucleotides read TGTGCCTGGAGTAGAGGACACGAGGACGATGAGCAGTTCTTC. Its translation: CAWSRGHEDDEQFF.

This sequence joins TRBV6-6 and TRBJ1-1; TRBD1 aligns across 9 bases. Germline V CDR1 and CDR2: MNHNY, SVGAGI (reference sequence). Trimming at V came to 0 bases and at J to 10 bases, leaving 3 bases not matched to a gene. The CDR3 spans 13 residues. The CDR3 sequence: CASSYSKTGGAFF. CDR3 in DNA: TGTGCCAGCAGTTACTCCAAGACAGGGGGAGCTTTCTTT.

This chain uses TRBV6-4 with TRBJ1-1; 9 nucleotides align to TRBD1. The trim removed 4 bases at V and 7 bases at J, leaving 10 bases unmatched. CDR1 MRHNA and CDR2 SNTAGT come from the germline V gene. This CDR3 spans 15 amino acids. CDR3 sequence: CASSVDTGGMSEAFF. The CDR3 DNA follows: TGTGCCAGCAGTGTTGATACAGGGGGCATGAGTGAAGCTTTCTTT.

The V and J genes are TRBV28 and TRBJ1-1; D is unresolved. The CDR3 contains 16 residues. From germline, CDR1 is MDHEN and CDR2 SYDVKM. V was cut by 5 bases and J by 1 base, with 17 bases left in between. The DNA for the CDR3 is TGTGCCAGCAGTCCCCGGACTTTACCGCCGAACACTGAAGCTTTCTTT. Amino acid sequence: CASSPRTLPPNTEAFF. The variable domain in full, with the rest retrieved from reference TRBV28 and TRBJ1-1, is DVKVTQSSRYLVKRTGEKVFLECVQDMDHENMFWYRQDPGLGLRLIYFSYDVKMKEKGDIPEGYSVSREKKERFSLILESASTNQTSMYLCASSPRTLPPNTEAFFGQGTRLTVV.

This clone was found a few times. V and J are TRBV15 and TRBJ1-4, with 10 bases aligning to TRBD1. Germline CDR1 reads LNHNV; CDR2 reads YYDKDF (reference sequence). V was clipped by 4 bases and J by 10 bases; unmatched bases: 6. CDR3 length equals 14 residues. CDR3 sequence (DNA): TGTGCCACCAGCATGGAGACAGGGGGCCGAAAACTGTTTTTT. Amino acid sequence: CATSMETGGRKLFF.

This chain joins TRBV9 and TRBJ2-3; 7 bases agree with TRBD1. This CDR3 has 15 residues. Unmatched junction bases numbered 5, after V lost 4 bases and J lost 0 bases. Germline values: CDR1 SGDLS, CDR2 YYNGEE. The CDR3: CASSFGQDSTDTQYF. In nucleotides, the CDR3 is TGTGCCAGCAGCTTTGGACAGGATAGCACAGATACGCAGTATTTT.

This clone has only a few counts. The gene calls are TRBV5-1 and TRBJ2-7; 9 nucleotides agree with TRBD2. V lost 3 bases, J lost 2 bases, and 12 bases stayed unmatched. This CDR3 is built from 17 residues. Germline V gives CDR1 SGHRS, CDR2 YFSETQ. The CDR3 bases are TGCGCCAGCAGCTCTCGTCCGGGGCTAGCGGGAACCTACGAGCAGTACTTC. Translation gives CASSSRPGLAGTYEQYF.

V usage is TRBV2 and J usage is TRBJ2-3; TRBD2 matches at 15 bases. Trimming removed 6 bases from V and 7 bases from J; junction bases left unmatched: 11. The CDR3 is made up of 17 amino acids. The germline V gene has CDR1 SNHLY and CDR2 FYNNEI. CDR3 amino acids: CASRIGLAGGPRNTQYF. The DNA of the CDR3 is TGTGCCAGCAGGATCGGACTAGCGGGAGGGCCGAGAAATACGCAGTATTTT.

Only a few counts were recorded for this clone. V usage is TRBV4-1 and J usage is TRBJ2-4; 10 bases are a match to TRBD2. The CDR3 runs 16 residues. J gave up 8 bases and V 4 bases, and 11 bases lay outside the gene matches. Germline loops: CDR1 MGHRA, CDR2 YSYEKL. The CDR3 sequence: CASSPVAGGGRDIQYF. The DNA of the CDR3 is TGCGCCAGCAGCCCGGTAGCGGGAGGAGGGAGGGACATTCAGTACTTC.

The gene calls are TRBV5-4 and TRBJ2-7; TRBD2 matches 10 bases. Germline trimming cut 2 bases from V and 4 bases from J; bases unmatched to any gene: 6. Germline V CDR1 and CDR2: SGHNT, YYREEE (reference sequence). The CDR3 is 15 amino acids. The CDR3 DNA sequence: TGTGCCAGCAGCTTTACCACTAGCGGGACGTACGAGCAGTACTTC. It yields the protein CASSFTTSGTYEQYF.

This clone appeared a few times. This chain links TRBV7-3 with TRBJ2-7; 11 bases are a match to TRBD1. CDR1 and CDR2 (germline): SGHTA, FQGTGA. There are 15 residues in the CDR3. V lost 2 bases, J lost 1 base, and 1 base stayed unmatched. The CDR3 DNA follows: TGTGCCAGCAGCTTAGGGACAGGGGGTTCCTACGAGCAGTACTTC. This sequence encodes CASSLGTGGSYEQYF. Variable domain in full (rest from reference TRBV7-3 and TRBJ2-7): GAGVSQTPSNKVTEKGKYVELRCDPISGHTALYWYRQSLGQGPEFLIYFQGTGAADDSGLPNDRFFAVRPEGSVSTLKIQRTERGDSAVYLCASSLGTGGSYEQYFGPGTRLTVT.

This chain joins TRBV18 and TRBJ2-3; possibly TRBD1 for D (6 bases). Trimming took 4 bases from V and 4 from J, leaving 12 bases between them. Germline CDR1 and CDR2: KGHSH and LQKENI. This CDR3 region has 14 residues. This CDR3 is CASSQDRSADTQYF. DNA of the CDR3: TGTGCCAGCTCACAAGACAGGAGCGCAGATACGCAGTATTTT.

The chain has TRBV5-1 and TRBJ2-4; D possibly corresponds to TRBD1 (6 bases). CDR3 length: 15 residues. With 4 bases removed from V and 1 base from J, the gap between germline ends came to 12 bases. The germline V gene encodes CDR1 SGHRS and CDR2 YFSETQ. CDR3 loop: CASSQGQLAKNIQYF. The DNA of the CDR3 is TGCGCCAGCAGCCAAGGACAGCTTGCCAAAAACATTCAGTACTTC. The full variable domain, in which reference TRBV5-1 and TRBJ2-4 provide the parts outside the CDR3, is KAGVTQTPRYLIKTRGQQVTLSCSPISGHRSVSWYQQTPGQGLQFLFEYFSETQRNKGNFPGRFSGRQFSNSRSEMNVSTLELGDSALYLCASSQGQLAKNIQYFGAGTRLSVL.